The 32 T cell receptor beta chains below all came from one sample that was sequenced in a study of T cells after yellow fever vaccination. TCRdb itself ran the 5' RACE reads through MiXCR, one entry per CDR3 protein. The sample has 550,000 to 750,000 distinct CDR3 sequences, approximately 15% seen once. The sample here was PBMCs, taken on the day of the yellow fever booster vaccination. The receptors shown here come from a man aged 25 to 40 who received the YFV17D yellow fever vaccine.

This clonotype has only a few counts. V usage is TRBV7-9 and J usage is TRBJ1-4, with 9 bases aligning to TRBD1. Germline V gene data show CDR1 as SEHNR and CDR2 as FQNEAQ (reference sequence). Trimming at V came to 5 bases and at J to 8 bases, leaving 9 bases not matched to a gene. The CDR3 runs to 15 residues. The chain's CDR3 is CASSARTGAREKLFF. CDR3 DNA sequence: TGTGCCAGCAGCGCTAGGACAGGGGCGAGAGAAAAACTGTTTTTT. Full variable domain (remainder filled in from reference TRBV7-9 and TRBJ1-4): DTGVSQNPRHKITKRGQNVTFRCDPISEHNRLYWYRQTLGQGPEFLTYFQNEAQLEKSRLLSDRFSAERPKGSFSTLEIQRTEQGDSAMYLCASSARTGAREKLFFGSGTQLSVL.

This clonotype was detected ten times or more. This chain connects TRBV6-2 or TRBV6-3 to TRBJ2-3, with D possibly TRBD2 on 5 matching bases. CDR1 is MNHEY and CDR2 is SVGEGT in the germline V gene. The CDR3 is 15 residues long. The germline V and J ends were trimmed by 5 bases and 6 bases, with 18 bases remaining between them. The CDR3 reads CASSRGIPLGDTQYF. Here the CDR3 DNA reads TGTGCCAGCAGTAGAGGGATACCACTCGGGGATACGCAGTATTTT.

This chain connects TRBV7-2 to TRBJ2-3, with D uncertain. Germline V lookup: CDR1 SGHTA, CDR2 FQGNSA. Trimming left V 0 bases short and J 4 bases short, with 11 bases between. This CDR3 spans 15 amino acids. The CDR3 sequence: CASSLAGPASDTQYF. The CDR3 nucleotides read TGTGCCAGCAGCTTAGCCGGGCCGGCGTCAGATACGCAGTATTTT.

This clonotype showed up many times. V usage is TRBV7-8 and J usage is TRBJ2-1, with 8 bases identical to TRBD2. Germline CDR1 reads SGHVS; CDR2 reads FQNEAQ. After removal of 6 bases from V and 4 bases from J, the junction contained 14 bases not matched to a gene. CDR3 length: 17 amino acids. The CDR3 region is CASRPPGSSGWYNEQFF. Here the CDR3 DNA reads TGTGCCAGCAGACCACCCGGCTCTAGCGGGTGGTACAATGAGCAGTTCTTC. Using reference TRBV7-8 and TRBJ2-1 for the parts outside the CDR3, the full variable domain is GAGVSQSPRYKVAKRGQDVALRCDPISGHVSLFWYQQALGQGPEFLTYFQNEAQLDKSGLPSDRFFAERPEGSVSTLKIQRTQQEDSAVYLCASRPPGSSGWYNEQFFGPGTRLTVL.

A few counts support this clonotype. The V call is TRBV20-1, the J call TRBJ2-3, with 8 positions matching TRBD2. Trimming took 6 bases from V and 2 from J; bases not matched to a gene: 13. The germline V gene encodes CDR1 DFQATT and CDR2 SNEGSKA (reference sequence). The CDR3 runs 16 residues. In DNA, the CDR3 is TGCAGTGCCTCGATGGGAACTAGCGGTCCCACAGATACGCAGTATTTT. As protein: CSASMGTSGPTDTQYF.

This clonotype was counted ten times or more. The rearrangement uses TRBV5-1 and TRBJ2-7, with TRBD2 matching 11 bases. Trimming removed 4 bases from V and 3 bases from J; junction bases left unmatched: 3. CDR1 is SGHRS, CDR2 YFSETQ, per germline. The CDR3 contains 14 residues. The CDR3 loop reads CASSTGTSGYEQYF. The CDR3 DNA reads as TGCGCCAGCAGCACCGGGACTAGCGGCTACGAGCAGTACTTC.

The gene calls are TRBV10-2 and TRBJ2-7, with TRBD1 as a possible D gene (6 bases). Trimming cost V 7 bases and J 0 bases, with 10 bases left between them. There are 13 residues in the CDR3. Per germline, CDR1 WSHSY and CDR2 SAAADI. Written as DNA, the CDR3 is TGCGCCAGCATTCCGGACAGCTCCTACGAGCAGTACTTC. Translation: CASIPDSSYEQYF.

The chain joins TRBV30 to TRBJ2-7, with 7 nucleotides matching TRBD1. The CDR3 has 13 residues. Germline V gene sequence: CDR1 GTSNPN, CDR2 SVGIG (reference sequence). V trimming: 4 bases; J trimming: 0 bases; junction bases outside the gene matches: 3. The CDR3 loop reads CAWKQGNSYEQYF. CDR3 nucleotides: TGTGCCTGGAAACAGGGGAACTCCTACGAGCAGTACTTC.

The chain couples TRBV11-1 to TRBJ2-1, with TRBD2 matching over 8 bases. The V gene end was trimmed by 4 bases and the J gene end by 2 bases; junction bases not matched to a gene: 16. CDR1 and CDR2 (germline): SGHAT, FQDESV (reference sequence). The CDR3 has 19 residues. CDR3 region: CASSSIGGLVEGPYNEQFF. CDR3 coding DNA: TGTGCCAGCAGCTCCATCGGGGGACTAGTAGAGGGTCCCTACAATGAGCAGTTCTTC.

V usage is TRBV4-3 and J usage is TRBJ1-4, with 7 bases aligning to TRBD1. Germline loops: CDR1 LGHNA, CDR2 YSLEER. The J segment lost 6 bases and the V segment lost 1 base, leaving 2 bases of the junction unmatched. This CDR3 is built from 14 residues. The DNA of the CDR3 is TGCGCCAGCAGCCAAGGACAGGGCTATGAAAAACTGTTTTTT. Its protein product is CASSQGQGYEKLFF.

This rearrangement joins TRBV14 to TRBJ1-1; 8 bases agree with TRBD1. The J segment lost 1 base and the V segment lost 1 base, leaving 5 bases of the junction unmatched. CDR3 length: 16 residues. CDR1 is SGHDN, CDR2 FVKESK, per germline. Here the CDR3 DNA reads TGTGCCAGCAGCCAAGCACTCGGGACAGGGAACACTGAAGCTTTCTTT. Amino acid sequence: CASSQALGTGNTEAFF.

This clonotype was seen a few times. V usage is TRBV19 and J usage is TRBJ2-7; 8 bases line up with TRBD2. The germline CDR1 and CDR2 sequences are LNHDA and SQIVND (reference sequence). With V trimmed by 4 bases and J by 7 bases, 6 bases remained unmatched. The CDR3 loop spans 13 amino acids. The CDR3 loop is CASSTGRAGEQYF. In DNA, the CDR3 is TGTGCCAGTAGTACCGGGAGGGCCGGAGAGCAGTACTTC.

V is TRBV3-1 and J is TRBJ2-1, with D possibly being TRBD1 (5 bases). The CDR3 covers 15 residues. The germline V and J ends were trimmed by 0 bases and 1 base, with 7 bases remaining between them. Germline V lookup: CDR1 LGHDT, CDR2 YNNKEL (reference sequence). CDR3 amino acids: CASSQDRASYNEQFF. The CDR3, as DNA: TGTGCCAGCAGCCAAGACAGGGCTTCCTACAATGAGCAGTTCTTC.

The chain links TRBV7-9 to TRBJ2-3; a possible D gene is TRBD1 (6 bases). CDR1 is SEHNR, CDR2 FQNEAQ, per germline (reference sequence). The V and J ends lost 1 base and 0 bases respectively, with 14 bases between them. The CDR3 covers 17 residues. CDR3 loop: CASSLGVKQGSTDTQYF. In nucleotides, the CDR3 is TGTGCCAGCAGCTTAGGGGTTAAACAGGGAAGCACAGATACGCAGTATTTT.

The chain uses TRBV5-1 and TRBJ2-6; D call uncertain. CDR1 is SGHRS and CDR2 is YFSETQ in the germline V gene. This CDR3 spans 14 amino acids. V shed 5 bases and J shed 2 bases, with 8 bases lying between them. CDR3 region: CASSGLAGANVLTF. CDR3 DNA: TGCGCCAGCAGTGGCCTAGCTGGGGCCAACGTCCTGACTTTC.

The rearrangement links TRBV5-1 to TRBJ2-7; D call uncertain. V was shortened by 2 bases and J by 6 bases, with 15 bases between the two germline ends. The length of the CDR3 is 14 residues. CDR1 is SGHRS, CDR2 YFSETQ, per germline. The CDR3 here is CASSFEMSWGEQYF. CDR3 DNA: TGCGCCAGCAGCTTCGAGATGAGCTGGGGCGAGCAGTACTTC.

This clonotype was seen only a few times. The CDR3 sequence is CASSSLGYEQFF. Written as DNA, the CDR3 is TGTGCCAGCAGCTCCCTAGGTTATGAGCAGTTCTTC. This sequence joins TRBV11-2 and TRBJ2-1; D gene ambiguous. The CDR3 sequence is 12 residues long. V was cut by 4 bases and J by 8 bases, with 9 bases left in between. The germline CDR1 and CDR2 sequences are SGHAT and FQNNGV.

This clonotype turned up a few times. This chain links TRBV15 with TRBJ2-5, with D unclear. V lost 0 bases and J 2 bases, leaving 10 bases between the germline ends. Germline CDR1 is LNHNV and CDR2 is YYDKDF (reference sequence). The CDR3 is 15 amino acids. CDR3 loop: CATSRDHGAQETQYF. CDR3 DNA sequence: TGTGCCACCAGCAGAGATCACGGTGCGCAAGAGACCCAGTACTTC.

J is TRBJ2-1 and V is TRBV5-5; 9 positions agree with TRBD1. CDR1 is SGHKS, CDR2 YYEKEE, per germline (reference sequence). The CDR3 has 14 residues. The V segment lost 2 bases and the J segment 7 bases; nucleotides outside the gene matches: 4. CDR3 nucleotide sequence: TGTGCCAGCAGCTTACAGGGGGCTCAAAATGAGCAGTTCTTC. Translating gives CASSLQGAQNEQFF.

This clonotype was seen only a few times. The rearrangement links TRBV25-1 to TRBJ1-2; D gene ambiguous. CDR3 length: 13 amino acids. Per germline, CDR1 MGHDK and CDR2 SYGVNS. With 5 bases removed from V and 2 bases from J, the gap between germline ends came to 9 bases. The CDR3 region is CASSIRRNYGYTF. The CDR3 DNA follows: TGTGCCAGCAGTATAAGGAGGAACTATGGCTACACCTTC.

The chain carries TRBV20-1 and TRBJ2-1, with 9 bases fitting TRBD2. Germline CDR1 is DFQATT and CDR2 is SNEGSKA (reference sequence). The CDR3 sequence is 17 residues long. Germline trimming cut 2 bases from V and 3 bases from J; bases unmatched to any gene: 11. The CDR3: CSARSASGVFYYNEQFF. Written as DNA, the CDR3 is TGCAGTGCTAGATCGGCTAGCGGGGTCTTTTACTACAATGAGCAGTTCTTC.

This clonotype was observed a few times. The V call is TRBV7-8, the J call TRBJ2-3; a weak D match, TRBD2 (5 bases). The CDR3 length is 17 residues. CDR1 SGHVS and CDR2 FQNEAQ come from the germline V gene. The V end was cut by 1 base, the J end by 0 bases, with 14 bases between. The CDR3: CASSLELLLASTDTQYF. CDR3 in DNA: TGTGCCAGCAGCTTAGAATTACTGCTAGCTAGCACAGATACGCAGTATTTT.

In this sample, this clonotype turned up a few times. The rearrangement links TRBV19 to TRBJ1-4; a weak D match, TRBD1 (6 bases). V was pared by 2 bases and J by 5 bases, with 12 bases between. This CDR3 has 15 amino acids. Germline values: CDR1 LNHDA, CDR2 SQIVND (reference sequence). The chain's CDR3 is CASSIQGQANEKLFF. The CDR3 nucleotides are TGTGCCAGTAGTATACAGGGGCAAGCGAATGAAAAACTGTTTTTT.

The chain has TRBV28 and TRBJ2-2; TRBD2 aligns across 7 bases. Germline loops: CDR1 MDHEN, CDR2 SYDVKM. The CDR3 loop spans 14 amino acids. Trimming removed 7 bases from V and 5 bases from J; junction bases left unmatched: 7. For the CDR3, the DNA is TGTGCCAGCATCCCGTCCGGGGGGACCGGGGAGCTGTTTTTT. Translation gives CASIPSGGTGELFF.

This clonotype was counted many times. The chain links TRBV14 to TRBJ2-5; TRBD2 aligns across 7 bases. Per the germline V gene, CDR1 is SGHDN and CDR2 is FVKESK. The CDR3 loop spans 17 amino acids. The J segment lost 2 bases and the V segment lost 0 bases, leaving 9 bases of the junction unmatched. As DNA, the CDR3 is TGTGCCAGCAGCCAAGAAAGGCTAGCGGTTTTTCAAGAGACCCAGTACTTC. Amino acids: CASSQERLAVFQETQYF. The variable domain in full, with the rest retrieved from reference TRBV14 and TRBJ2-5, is EAGVTQFPSHSVIEKGQTVTLRCDPISGHDNLYWYRRVMGKEIKFLLHFVKESKQDESGMPNNRFLAERTGGTYSTLKVQPAELEDSGVYFCASSQERLAVFQETQYFGPGTRLLVL.

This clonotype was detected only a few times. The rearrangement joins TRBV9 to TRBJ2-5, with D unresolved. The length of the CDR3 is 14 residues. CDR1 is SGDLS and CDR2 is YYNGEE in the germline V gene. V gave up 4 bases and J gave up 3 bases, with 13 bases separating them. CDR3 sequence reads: CASSQGRSKETQYF. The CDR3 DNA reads TGTGCCAGCAGCCAAGGAAGATCGAAAGAGACCCAGTACTTC. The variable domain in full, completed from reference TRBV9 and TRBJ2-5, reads DSGVTQTPKHLITATGQRVTLRCSPRSGDLSVYWYQQSLDQGLQFLIQYYNGEERAKGNILERFSAQQFPDLHSELNLSSLELGDSALYFCASSQGRSKETQYFGPGTRLLVL.

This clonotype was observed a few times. CDR3 residues: CASSPPNNEQGEQFF. DNA for the CDR3: TGTGCCAGCAGCCCCCCTAACAATGAGCAAGGTGAGCAGTTCTTC. The chain couples TRBV11-2 to TRBJ2-1; D call uncertain. V was cut by 5 bases and J by 9 bases, with 20 bases left in between. Germline CDR1 and CDR2: SGHAT and FQNNGV. This CDR3 region has 15 residues. Full variable domain (outside the CDR3, taken from reference TRBV11-2 and TRBJ2-1): EAGVAQSPRYKIIEKRQSVAFWCNPISGHATLYWYQQILGQGPKLLIQFQNNGVVDDSQLPKDRFSAERLKGVDSTLKIQPAKLEDSAVYLCASSPPNNEQGEQFFGPGTRLTVL.

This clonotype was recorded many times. CDR3 in DNA: TGTGCCAGCGGTACATATTCACCCCTCCACTTT. Translated, it gives CASGTYSPLHF. The rearrangement joins TRBV27 to TRBJ1-6; no firm D call. From germline, CDR1 is MNHEY and CDR2 SMNVEV (reference sequence). There are 11 residues in the CDR3. Trimming stripped 8 bases from V and 8 bases from J, with 7 bases between.

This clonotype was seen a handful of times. The CDR3 coding sequence is TGTGCCAGCAGCTTAGCAGCGGGAACCAGCTCCTACGAGCAGTACTTC. Translating it yields CASSLAAGTSSYEQYF. The rearrangement joins TRBV7-8 to TRBJ2-7; 7 bases match TRBD2. Germline CDR1 and CDR2: SGHVS and FQNEAQ. V gave up 0 bases and J gave up 0 bases; unmatched junction bases: 5. The CDR3 has 16 amino acids.

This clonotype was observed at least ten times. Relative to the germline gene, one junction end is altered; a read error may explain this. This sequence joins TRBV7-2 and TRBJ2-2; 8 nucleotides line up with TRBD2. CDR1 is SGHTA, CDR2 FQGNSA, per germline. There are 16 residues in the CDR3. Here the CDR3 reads CASSLVSGTNTGELFF. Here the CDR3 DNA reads TGCGCCAGCAGCTTGGTTAGCGGGACGAACACCGGGGAGCTGTTTTTT.

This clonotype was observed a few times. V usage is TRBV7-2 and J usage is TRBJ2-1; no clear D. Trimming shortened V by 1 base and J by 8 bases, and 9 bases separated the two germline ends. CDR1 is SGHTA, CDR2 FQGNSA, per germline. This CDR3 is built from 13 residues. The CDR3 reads CASSLVRWDEQFF. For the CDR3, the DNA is TGTGCCAGCAGCTTAGTCCGGTGGGATGAGCAGTTCTTC. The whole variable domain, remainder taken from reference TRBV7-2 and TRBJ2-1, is GAGVSQSPSNKVTEKGKDVELRCDPISGHTALYWYRQSLGQGLEFLIYFQGNSAPDKSGLPSDRFSAERTGGSVSTLTIQRTQQEDSAVYLCASSLVRWDEQFFGPGTRLTVL.

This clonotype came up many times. As DNA, the CDR3 is TGTGCCAGCAGCGCGCCGGGTACCTACGAGCAGTACTTC. Its protein product is CASSAPGTYEQYF. The V call is TRBV9, the J call TRBJ2-7, with D uncertain. The CDR3 runs to 13 residues. With 3 bases removed from V and 2 bases from J, the gap between germline ends came to 9 bases. Germline V gene lookup returns CDR1 SGDLS and CDR2 YYNGEE.